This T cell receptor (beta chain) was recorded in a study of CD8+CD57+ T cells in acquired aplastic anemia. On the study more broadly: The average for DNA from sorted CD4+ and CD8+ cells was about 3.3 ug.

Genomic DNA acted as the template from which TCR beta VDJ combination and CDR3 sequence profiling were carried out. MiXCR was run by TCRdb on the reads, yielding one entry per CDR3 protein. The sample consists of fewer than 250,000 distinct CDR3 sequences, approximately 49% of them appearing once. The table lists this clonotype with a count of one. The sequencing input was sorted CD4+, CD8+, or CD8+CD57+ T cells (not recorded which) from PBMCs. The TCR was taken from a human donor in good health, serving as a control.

CDR3 protein: CASSVTGAGGYTF. The CDR3 coding sequence is TGTGCCAGCAGCGTAACAGGGGCCGGTGGCTACACCTTC. The gene calls are TRBV9 and TRBJ1-2; 7 positions match TRBD1. V lost 1 base and J lost 7; bases outside the gene matches: 4. Germline assignment: CDR1 SGDLS and CDR2 YYNGEE. CDR3 length equals 13 residues.